The 17 T cell receptor beta chains in this list originate from one sample, sequenced in a study of T cells after posttransplantation cyclophosphamide (dated by TCRdb to 2016 to 2018). The intended sense of this specimen's treatment or condition label: high-dose cyclophosphamide on days +3 and +4 as single-agent GVHD prophylaxis. PTCy patients received busulfan and fludarabine conditioning, a related or unrelated marrow graft, and cyclophosphamide on days +3 and +4. Preparation of the library involved the immunoSEQ multiplex PCR assay. TCRdb took over this immuneACCESS table, retaining in-frame rearrangements with V and J assigned. Such tables are incomplete; in checked studies, under half of the missing clones stem from an unresolved V gene, and the remainder is unexplained. Present in this sample are some 6,700 clones, 81% of which were seen just once. The top ten clonotypes cover 20% to 25% of the sample.

The sample in question was PBMCs, obtained after allogeneic stem cell transplant with posttransplant cyclophosphamide. Receptor source: a female patient aged 50 to 65 who received an allogeneic stem cell transplant from a related donor, was CMV-positive, and had no GVHD. In transplant recipients, some T cells may be of donor rather than host origin.

Judged by abundance, this clone is large. This chain joins TRBV2 and TRBJ1-1; a weak D match, TRBD1 (6 bases). CDR1 and CDR2 (germline): SNHLY, FYNNEI. Trimming removed 3 bases at V and 6 bases at J, with 17 bases between. The CDR3 is 15 amino acids. The CDR3 DNA is TGTGCCAGCAGTGACGGGCAGGGGATTTTTCCTGAAGCTTTCTTT. It codes for CASSDGQGIFPEAFF.

In the case of this clone: One junction end disagrees with the germline gene, perhaps due to a read error. The chain carries TRBV4-1 and TRBJ2-5; D is uncertain. In germline, CDR1 is MGHRA, CDR2 YSYEKL. This CDR3 has 14 amino acids. The CDR3 loop reads CASSQDPVQETQYF. CDR3 nucleotide sequence: TGTGCCAGCAGCCAAGATCCGGTTCAAGAGACCCAGTACTTC.

V is TRBV4-2 and J is TRBJ2-5, with no clear D. The length of the CDR3 is 12 residues. V was trimmed by 3 bases and J by 4 bases, leaving 6 bases between them. CDR1 and CDR2 from the germline V gene are LGHNA and YNFKEQ. CDR3 amino acids: CASSHPGETQYF. DNA for the CDR3: TGTGCCAGCAGCCATCCGGGAGAGACCCAGTACTTC.

The chain carries TRBV28 and TRBJ1-2; D perhaps matches TRBD1 (6 bases). V lost 7 bases and J lost 8, with 26 bases in between. Germline V gene data show CDR1 as MDHEN and CDR2 as SYDVKM. The CDR3 length is 16 residues. In DNA, the CDR3 is TGTGCCAGCAATTCTCCTGCCGCCACAGGGACCGGCGGCTACACCTTC. It specifies CASNSPAATGTGGYTF.

A single count supports this clone. The chain is built from TRBV9 and TRBJ2-7, with no clear D. CDR1 SGDLS and CDR2 YYNGEE come from the germline V gene. The CDR3 loop spans 14 amino acids. The V end lost 0 bases, the J end lost 0 bases, and 7 bases lay between the germline ends. Here the CDR3 reads CASSVVAVSYEQYF. CDR3 nucleotide sequence: TGTGCCAGCAGCGTAGTCGCGGTCTCCTACGAGCAGTACTTC.

The chain is built from TRBV5-1 and TRBJ1-2; D is unclear. The CDR3 is 14 residues long. Germline assignment: CDR1 SGHRS and CDR2 YFSETQ. V lost 1 base to trimming and J lost 9 bases, with 16 bases between them. CDR3 in amino acids: CASSLTQFSISYTF. The CDR3 DNA reads TGCGCCAGCAGCTTGACGCAGTTCTCGATCAGCTACACCTTC.

The V and J genes are TRBV10-1 and TRBJ2-3, with D tentatively TRBD1 (5 bases). Per the germline V gene, CDR1 is WNHNN and CDR2 is SYGVQD (reference sequence). V lost 6 bases to trimming and J lost 0 bases, with 7 bases between them. The length of the CDR3 is 13 residues. CDR3: CASSRESTDTQYF. CDR3 bases: TGCGCCAGCAGCAGGGAAAGCACAGATACGCAGTATTTT.

This clone was recorded only once. This sequence joins TRBV30 and TRBJ1-5; D remains unclear. Looked up from germline, CDR1 is GTSNPN and CDR2 is SVGIG (reference sequence). This CDR3 spans 15 amino acids. V was shortened by 3 bases and J by 4 bases, with 16 bases between the two germline ends. The CDR3 DNA sequence: TGTGCCTGGAGCCCCGGGGTCAGCTATAATCAGCCCCAGCATTTT. Encoded protein: CAWSPGVSYNQPQHF.

This clone came up a few times. J is TRBJ1-4 and V is TRBV12-5; 7 nucleotides align to TRBD1. The V segment lost 4 bases and the J segment 4 bases; nucleotides outside the gene matches: 3. Germline V gene sequence: CDR1 LGHNT, CDR2 FRNRAP. The CDR3 length is 14 residues. CDR3 sequence (DNA): TGTGCTAGTGGTTCGGGACAGATTAATGAAAAACTGTTTTTT. This translates into CASGSGQINEKLFF.

The V and J genes are TRBV28 and TRBJ2-2; 10 bases line up with TRBD2. The germline V gene has CDR1 MDHEN and CDR2 SYDVKM. V shed 2 bases and J 6 bases; nucleotides not matched to a gene: 3. The CDR3 is 15 residues long. CDR3 sequence (DNA): TGTGCCAGCAGTTTACTAGCGGGAGTGGCCGGGGAGCTGTTTTTT. It yields the protein CASSLLAGVAGELFF.

V and J are TRBV11-2 and TRBJ1-6; D is undetermined. The CDR3 runs 15 residues. The germline V and J ends were trimmed by 5 bases and 6 bases, with 14 bases remaining between them. In germline, CDR1 is SGHAT, CDR2 FQNNGV. The CDR3 region is CASSPLGGFNSPLHF. CDR3 bases: TGTGCCAGCAGCCCCTTAGGAGGGTTTAATTCACCCCTCCACTTT.

This clone was seen a single time. The V gene is TRBV5-4, the J gene TRBJ1-1; weak D call: TRBD1 (5 bases). CDR3 length: 12 residues. The germline V and J ends were trimmed by 3 bases and 2 bases, with 5 bases remaining between them. The V gene's germline CDR1 is SGHNT and CDR2 YYREEE (reference sequence). DNA for the CDR3: TGTGCCAGCAGCTGGGGCAACACTGAAGCTTTCTTT. This sequence encodes CASSWGNTEAFF.

By share, this clone counts as medium-sized. The rearrangement links TRBV4-1 to TRBJ2-7; TRBD2 matches at 8 bases. The V gene's germline CDR1 is MGHRA and CDR2 YSYEKL. The CDR3 is made up of 14 amino acids. V was clipped by 5 bases and J by 4 bases; unmatched bases: 7. Here the CDR3 DNA reads TGCGCCAGCAGCAAAAGCGGGACTAGTTACGAGCAGTACTTC. Its protein product is CASSKSGTSYEQYF.

The rearrangement uses TRBV18 and TRBJ1-6, with D possibly matching TRBD1 (6 bases). Per the germline V gene, CDR1 is KGHSH and CDR2 is LQKENI. Trimming left V 2 bases short and J 4 bases short, with 18 bases between. The CDR3 sequence is 18 residues long. CDR3 loop: CASSPVGALTVYNSPLHF. The CDR3 DNA sequence: TGTGCCAGCTCACCAGTGGGGGCCCTGACTGTTTATAATTCACCCCTCCACTTT.

CDR3 DNA: TGTGCCAGCAGTGGTCGGGTCGCCCGGACAGGGACAGATACGCAGTATTTT. Translating it yields CASSGRVARTGTDTQYF. The gene calls are TRBV7-9 and TRBJ2-3, with 8 bases identical to TRBD1. Germline V gene lookup returns CDR1 SEHNR and CDR2 FQNEAQ (reference sequence). The CDR3 runs to 17 residues. Losses at the gene ends were 6 bases for V and 3 bases for J; bases not matched to a gene: 14.

Only a few counts were recorded for this clone. V and J are TRBV12-1 and TRBJ1-3. TRBV12-1 is marked as a pseudogene. The CDR3 length is 10 residues. The chain's CDR3 is CASTGNTIYF. CDR3 DNA sequence: TGTGCCAGTACTGGAAACACCATATATTTT.

The chain couples TRBV6-5 to TRBJ1-1, with D unresolved. The CDR3 is 13 amino acids. V lost 5 bases and J lost 7, with 14 bases in between. Germline values: CDR1 MNHEY, CDR2 SVGAGI. The chain's CDR3 is CASSRVLGREAFF. The CDR3 DNA sequence: TGTGCCAGCAGTCGGGTCCTCGGCCGTGAAGCTTTCTTT.